This note documents a single TCR beta chain sequence. What it binds is unknown. The sample is drawn from a study of cytomegalovirus exposure and HLA in healthy donors. PCR was performed using 60 Vbeta and 13 Jbeta primers. In the authors' workflow: Around 10 million of the approximately 80 million unique TCR beta chains counted in a later analysis were shared. Repertoires were generated with immunoSEQ multiplex PCR, while TCRdb's copy carries only in-frame clones and drops some. The V and J calls and clone size were taken over from that table, and D and trimming were inferred from the DNA. Of more than 140,000 clones detected, 60% to 80% appear once; the ten largest clones hold around 3.4%. This CDR3 is built from 12 residues. Germline lookup yields CDR1 MNHEY and CDR2 SVGAGI. Notes on the study in general: The study designated 150 or so TCR beta chains cytomegalovirus-associated.

This chain connects TRBV6-5 to TRBJ1-2; D perhaps matches TRBD1 (6 bases). This clonotype originated in a man in his forties or fifties in good health and CMV-seronegative. Sequencing was performed on PBMCs. The CDR3 spells CASAAGAGGYTF. The CDR3 DNA follows: TGTGCTTCAGCGGCGGGGGCGGGGGGCTACACCTTC.